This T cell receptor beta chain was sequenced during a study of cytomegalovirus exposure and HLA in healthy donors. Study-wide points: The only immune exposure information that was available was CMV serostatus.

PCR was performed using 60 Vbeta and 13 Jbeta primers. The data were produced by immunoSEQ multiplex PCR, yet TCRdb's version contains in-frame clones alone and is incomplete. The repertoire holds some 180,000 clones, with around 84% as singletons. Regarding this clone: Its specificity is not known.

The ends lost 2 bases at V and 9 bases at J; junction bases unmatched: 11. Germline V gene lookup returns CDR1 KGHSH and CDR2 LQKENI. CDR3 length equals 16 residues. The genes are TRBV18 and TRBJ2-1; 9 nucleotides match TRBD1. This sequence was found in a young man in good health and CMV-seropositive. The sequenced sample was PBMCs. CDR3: CASSPYNYRGPGEQFF. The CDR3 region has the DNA TGTGCCAGCTCACCATACAATTACAGGGGGCCGGGTGAGCAGTTCTTC.